The T cell receptor (beta chain) described here comes from a study of a mutant IDH1 vaccine in newly diagnosed glioma. Study at large: Patients got radiotherapy, temozolomide, or both beforehand, and most got both. Study-level points and caveats: Vaccine-induced immune responses occurred in over 80% of patients. Pseudoprogression appeared unlinked to shifts in leading peripheral T cell clonotypes.

The assay was immunoSEQ multiplex PCR, and TCRdb's table has in-frame clones only and misses some. The sample consists of 45,000 to 65,000 clones, approximately 78% of them appearing once. A remark on this clone: The antigen remains undetermined.

Time point denoted: baseline, week 1 (first vaccination visit). Treatment indicated: pre-vaccination baseline after standard-of-care therapy. Astrocytomas found in donors were new, WHO grade 3 or 4, IDH1-mutant and ATRX-lost. Trimming took off 0 bases at V and 8 bases at J, with 16 bases between the two ends. This CDR3 is built from 14 residues. Germline-derived CDR1 and CDR2 are GTSNPN and SVGIG (reference sequence). The chain carries TRBV30 and TRBJ1-2, with D unresolved. The sequencing used PBMCs, collected from a glioma patient treated with radiotherapy, temozolomide or both. This receptor was identified in a man aged 18 to 30 with glioma. CDR3 sequence (DNA): TGTGCCTGGAGTGTACGGGCCCAAGGCTGGGGCTACACCTTC. Protein product: CAWSVRAQGWGYTF.